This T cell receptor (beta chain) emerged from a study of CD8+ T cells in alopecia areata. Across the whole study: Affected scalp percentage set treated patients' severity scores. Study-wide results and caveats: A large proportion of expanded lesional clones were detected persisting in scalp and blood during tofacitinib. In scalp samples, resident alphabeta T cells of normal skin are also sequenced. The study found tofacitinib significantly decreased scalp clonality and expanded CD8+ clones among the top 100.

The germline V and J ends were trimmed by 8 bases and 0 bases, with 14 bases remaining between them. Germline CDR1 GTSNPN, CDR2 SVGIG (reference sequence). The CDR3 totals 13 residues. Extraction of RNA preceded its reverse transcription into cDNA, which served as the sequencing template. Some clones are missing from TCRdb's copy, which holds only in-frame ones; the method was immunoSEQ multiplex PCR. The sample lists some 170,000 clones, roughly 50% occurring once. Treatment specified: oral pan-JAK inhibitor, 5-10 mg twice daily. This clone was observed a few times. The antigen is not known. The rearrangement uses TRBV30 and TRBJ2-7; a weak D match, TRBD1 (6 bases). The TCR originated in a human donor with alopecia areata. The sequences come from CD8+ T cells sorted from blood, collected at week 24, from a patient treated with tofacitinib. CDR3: CARRDKSSYEQYF. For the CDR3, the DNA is TGTGCCCGCCGGGACAAGAGCTCCTACGAGCAGTACTTC.